A selection of T cell receptor beta chains follows, all from one sample in a study of shared clonotypes between healthy human individuals. The method was immunoSEQ multiplex PCR; TCRdb's version includes in-frame clones alone and lacks a portion of them. The data contain approximately 1.5 million clones, less than 99% of them singletons. The sequenced material came from naive CD4+ T cells sorted from blood. The receptors were gathered from a man in his thirties or forties in good health. CDR3s leave out the opening cysteine and the closing phenylalanine or tryptophan. Size values are once, few and many counts, or a class for expanded clones, and some rows have none.

>TRBJ1-5|TRBV18|-
ASSDQGFQPQH
>TRBJ1-2|TRBV5-6|-
ASSSPEGPRYGYT
>TRBJ2-3|TRBV5-1|-
ASSLSGWGTDTQY
>TRBJ2-7|TRBV6-5|-
ASSYSEGSYEQY
>TRBJ2-5|TRBV30|-
AWITGGQETQY
>TRBJ1-5|TRBV28|-
ASSFSGVHSNQPQH
>TRBJ1-1|TRBV11-3|-
ASSSGRGLNTEAF
>TRBJ2-6|TRBV6-5|-
ASSSPASGANVLT
>TRBJ1-5|TRBV28|-
ASTRQGGQPQH
>TRBJ1-3|TRBV19|-
ASSISALGQAITGNTIY
>TRBJ2-7|TRBV6-6|once
ASSYQTGGRLREQY
>TRBJ2-7|TRBV7-8|-
ASSRGTSYEQY
>TRBJ2-2|TRBV19|-
ASTGRTSGVGGELF
>TRBJ2-3|TRBV2|-
ASSRETGGDTQY
>TRBJ2-7|TRBV28|-
ASCSNLAGAFDEQY
>TRBJ2-1|TRBV28|-
ASIAHLAGMNEQF
>TRBJ1-1|TRBV25-1|once
ASSELGGNTEAF
>TRBJ1-2|TRBV27|-
ASSLSRAVSNYGYT
>TRBJ2-7|TRBV5-4|-
ASSLGLFRDRDSYEQY
>TRBJ1-5|TRBV19|once
ASSRPGGEASNQPQH
>TRBJ2-5|TRBV6-5|-
ASSTLWETQY
>TRBJ2-7|TRBV5-4|-
ASSLEGVLGYEQY
>TRBJ2-2|TRBV6-5|-
ASSLQGANTGELF
>TRBJ2-6|TRBV27|-
ASSPGANVLT
>TRBJ2-7|TRBV29-1|-
SVRQSSYEQY
>TRBJ2-7|TRBV13|once
ASSRGTPSYEQY